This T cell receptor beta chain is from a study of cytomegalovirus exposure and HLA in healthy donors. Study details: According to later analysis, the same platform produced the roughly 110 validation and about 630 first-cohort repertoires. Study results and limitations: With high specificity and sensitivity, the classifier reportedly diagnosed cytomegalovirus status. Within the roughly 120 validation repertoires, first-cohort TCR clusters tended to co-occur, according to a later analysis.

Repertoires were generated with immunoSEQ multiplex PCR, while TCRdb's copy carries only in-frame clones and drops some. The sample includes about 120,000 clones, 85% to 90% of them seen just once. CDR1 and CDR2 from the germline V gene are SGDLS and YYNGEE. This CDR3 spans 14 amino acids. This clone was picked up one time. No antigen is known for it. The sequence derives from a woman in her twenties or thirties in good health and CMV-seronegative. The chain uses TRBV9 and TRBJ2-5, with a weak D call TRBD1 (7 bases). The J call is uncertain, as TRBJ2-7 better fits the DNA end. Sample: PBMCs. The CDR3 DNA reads TGTGCCAGCAGCGTAGCCTCAGGGGGAGGCGAGCAGTACTTC. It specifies CASSVASGGGEQYF.